This T cell receptor beta chain stems from a study of technical replicates of blood from several donors. The CDR3 loop spans 14 amino acids. V lost 4 bases, J lost 0 bases, and 10 bases lay in between. From germline, CDR1 is LNHDA and CDR2 SQIVND (reference sequence). Profiled with immunoSEQ multiplex PCR; TCRdb holds only in-frame clones, not every one. The sample carries 80,000 to 95,000 clones, about 96% recorded once. Sample: T cells isolated from PBMCs. This receptor was identified in a human donor in good health. This rearrangement joins TRBV19 to TRBJ2-7; a weak D match, TRBD1 (6 bases). The CDR3 bases are TGTGCCAGTAGTACCCAGACAGGCTCCTACGAGCAGTACTTC. Translated, it gives CASSTQTGSYEQYF.